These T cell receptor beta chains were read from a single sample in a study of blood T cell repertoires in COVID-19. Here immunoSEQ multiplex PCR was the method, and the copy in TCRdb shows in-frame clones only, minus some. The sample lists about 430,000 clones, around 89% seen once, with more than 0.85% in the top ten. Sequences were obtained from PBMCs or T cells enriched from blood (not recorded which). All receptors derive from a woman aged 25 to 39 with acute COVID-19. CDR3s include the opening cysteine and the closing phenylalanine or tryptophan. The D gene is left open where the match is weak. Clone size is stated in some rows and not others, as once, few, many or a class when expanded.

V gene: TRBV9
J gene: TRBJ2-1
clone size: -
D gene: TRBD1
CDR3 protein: CASSVTGGEGEQFF
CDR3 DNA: TGTGCCAGCAGCGTGACAGGGGGCGAGGGTGAGCAGTTCTTC

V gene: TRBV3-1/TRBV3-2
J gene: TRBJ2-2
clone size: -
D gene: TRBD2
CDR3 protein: CASNLAGGTGELFF
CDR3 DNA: TGTGCCAGCAACCTAGCGGGGGGCACCGGGGAGCTGTTTTTT

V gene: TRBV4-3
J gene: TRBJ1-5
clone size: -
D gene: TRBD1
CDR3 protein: CASSQDLGQGYSNQPQHF
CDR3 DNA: TGCGCCAGCAGCCAAGATCTGGGACAGGGCTATAGCAATCAGCCCCAGCATTTT

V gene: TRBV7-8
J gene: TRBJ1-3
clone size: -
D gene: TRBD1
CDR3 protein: CASSSNSDRFGNTIYF
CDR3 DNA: TGTGCCAGCAGCTCAAATTCGGACAGGTTTGGAAACACCATATATTTT

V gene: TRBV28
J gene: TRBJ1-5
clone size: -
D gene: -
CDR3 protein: CASSRDKGGSSQPQHF
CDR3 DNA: TGTGCCAGCAGTCGGGACAAGGGTGGTTCCAGTCAGCCCCAGCATTTT

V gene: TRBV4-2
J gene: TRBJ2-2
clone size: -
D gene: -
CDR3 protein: CASSQDTLANTGELFF
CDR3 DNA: TGTGCCAGCAGCCAAGATACCTTAGCTAACACCGGGGAGCTGTTTTTT

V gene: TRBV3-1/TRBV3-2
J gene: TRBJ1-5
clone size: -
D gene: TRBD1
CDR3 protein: CASSQAGTGVPQPQHF
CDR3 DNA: TGTGCCAGCAGCCAAGCCGGGACAGGGGTTCCCCAGCCCCAGCATTTT

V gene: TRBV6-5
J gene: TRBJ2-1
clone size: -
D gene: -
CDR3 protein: CASSQGRGSYNEQFF
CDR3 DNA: TGTGCCAGCTCACAGGGCCGGGGATCCTACAATGAGCAGTTCTTC

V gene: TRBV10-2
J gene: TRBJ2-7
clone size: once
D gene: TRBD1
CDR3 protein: CASTITGGVGEQYF
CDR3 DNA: TGCGCCAGCACTATCACAGGGGGCGTCGGCGAGCAGTACTTC

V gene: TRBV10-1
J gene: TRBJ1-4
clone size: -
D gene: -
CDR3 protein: CASSVDREKLFF
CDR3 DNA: TGCGCCAGCAGTGTTGACAGGGAAAAACTGTTTTTT

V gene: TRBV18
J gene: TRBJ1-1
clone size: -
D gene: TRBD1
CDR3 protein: CASSPGGPGTVNTEAFF
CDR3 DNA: TGTGCCAGCTCACCAGGGGGTCCCGGGACAGTGAACACTGAAGCTTTCTTT

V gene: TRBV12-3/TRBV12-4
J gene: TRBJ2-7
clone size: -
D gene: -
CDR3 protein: CASSQTDYEQYF
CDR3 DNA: TGTGCCAGCAGTCAGACAGACTACGAGCAGTACTTC

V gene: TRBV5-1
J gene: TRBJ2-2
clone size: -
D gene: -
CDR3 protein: CASHFPDTGELFF
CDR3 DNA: TGCGCCAGCCATTTCCCAGACACCGGGGAGCTGTTTTTT

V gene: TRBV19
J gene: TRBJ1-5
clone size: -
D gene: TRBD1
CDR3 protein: CASTGDRGDQPQHF
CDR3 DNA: TGTGCCAGTACCGGCGACAGGGGGGATCAGCCCCAGCATTTT

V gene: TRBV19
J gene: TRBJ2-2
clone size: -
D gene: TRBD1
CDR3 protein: CASSIWGTGTGELFF
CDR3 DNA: TGTGCCAGTAGTATTTGGGGGACAGGGACCGGGGAGCTGTTTTTT

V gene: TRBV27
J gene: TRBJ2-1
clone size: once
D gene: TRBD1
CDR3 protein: CASSNRDRVNIGQFF
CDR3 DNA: TGTGCCAGCAGCAACCGGGACAGGGTGAATATAGGGCAGTTCTTC

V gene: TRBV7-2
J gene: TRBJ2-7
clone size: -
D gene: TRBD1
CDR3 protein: CASSSSGTGSYEQYF
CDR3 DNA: TGTGCCAGCAGCTCCTCCGGGACAGGATCCTACGAGCAGTACTTC